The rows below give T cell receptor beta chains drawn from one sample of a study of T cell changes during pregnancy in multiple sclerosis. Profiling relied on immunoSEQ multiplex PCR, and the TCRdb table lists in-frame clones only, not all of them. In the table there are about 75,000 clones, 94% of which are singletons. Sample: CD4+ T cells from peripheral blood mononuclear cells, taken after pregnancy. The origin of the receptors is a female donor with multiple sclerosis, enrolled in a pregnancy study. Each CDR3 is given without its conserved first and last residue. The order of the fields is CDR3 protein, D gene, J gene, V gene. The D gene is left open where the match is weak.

CDR3 protein: ASSLPTGNSNQPQH
D gene: TRBD1
J gene: TRBJ1-5
V gene: TRBV10-1

CDR3 protein: ASRQVGQLHGYT
D gene: .
J gene: TRBJ1-2
V gene: TRBV19

CDR3 protein: AWSGTGGGYT
D gene: TRBD1
J gene: TRBJ1-2
V gene: TRBV30

CDR3 protein: SVVPLAGIHEQF
D gene: TRBD2
J gene: TRBJ2-1
V gene: TRBV29-1

CDR3 protein: ASRLGQGLLAF
D gene: TRBD1
J gene: TRBJ1-1
V gene: TRBV28

CDR3 protein: ASSLSRLPGNTIY
D gene: .
J gene: TRBJ1-3
V gene: TRBV27

CDR3 protein: ASSQGSGTGYFGYEKLF
D gene: TRBD1
J gene: TRBJ1-4
V gene: TRBV4-2

CDR3 protein: ASSIERRGASSYNEQF
D gene: TRBD2
J gene: TRBJ2-1
V gene: TRBV19

CDR3 protein: ASSLYPGNSYNEQF
D gene: .
J gene: TRBJ2-1
V gene: TRBV28

CDR3 protein: ASRITGGLGTEAF
D gene: TRBD1
J gene: TRBJ1-1
V gene: TRBV5-1

CDR3 protein: ASSLPGRPSTDTQY
D gene: TRBD2
J gene: TRBJ2-3
V gene: TRBV13

CDR3 protein: ASSLTENTEAF
D gene: .
J gene: TRBJ1-1
V gene: TRBV7-8

CDR3 protein: ASRQVESGANVLT
D gene: .
J gene: TRBJ2-6
V gene: TRBV5-1

CDR3 protein: ASRPAGANTGELF
D gene: TRBD2
J gene: TRBJ2-2
V gene: TRBV6-6

CDR3 protein: ASSPRDRSPSGRAYEQY
D gene: .
J gene: TRBJ2-7
V gene: TRBV21-1

CDR3 protein: ASSEADKGYGYT
D gene: .
J gene: TRBJ1-2
V gene: TRBV2

CDR3 protein: ASSSEDRKTYEQY
D gene: TRBD1
J gene: TRBJ2-7
V gene: TRBV2

CDR3 protein: ASSFSGSRFQETQY
D gene: .
J gene: TRBJ2-5
V gene: TRBV7-7

CDR3 protein: ASSPPGPRGNEQF
D gene: .
J gene: TRBJ2-1
V gene: TRBV28

CDR3 protein: AIKGDRASETQY
D gene: TRBD1
J gene: TRBJ2-5
V gene: TRBV10-3